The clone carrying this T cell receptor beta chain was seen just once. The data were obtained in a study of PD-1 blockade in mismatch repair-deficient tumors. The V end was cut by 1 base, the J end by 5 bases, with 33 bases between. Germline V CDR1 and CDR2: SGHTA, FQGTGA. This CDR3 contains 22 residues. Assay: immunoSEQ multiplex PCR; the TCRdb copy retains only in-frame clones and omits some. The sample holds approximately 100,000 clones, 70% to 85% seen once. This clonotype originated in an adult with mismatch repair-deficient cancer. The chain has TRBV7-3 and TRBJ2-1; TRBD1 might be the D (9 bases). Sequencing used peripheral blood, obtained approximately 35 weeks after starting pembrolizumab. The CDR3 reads CASSLRGTGIGLAGQRDNEQFF. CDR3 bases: TGTGCCAGCAGCTTAAGAGGGACAGGGATAGGGCTAGCGGGTCAACGGGACAATGAGCAGTTCTTC.